Shown below are 21 T cell receptor beta chains from a single sample sequenced in a study of T-cell memory formation after mild COVID-19. TCRdb re-called the 5' RACE reads through MiXCR, storing one row per CDR3 protein. Here the sample spans some 180,000 distinct CDR3 sequences, 13% being singletons. Material: PBMCs or a T cell subset sorted from them (not recorded which). These receptors originate from a man aged 18 to 29 who had mild COVID-19 (a few samples of this study predate the infection). Cell type and time point are not known.

The CDR3 is CASSPKLSSYNEQFF. CDR3 nucleotides: TGTGCCAGCAGCCCGAAGTTAAGCTCCTACAATGAGCAGTTCTTC. The rearrangement uses TRBV7-9 and TRBJ2-1; D gene ambiguous. Germline CDR1 and CDR2: SEHNR and FQNEAQ (reference sequence). V was trimmed by 5 bases and J by 0 bases, leaving 11 bases between them. The CDR3 loop spans 15 amino acids. Complete variable domain (other parts from reference TRBV7-9 and TRBJ2-1): DTGVSQNPRHKITKRGQNVTFRCDPISEHNRLYWYRQTLGQGPEFLTYFQNEAQLEKSRLLSDRFSAERPKGSFSTLEIQRTEQGDSAMYLCASSPKLSSYNEQFFGPGTRLTVL.

The chain links TRBV5-6 to TRBJ1-3, with 7 bases that match TRBD1. Germline V gene lookup returns CDR1 SGHDT and CDR2 YYEEEE. CDR3 length equals 16 residues. The J segment lost 5 bases and the V segment lost 4 bases, leaving 12 bases of the junction unmatched. CDR3 amino acids: CASSRPYRGGRNTIYF. CDR3 nucleotide sequence: TGTGCCAGCAGCCGGCCCTACAGGGGAGGTAGAAACACCATATATTTT. Combining the CDR3 with reference TRBV5-6 and TRBJ1-3 gives the whole variable domain DAGVTQSPTHLIKTRGQQVTLRCSPKSGHDTVSWYQQALGQGPQFIFQYYEEEERQRGNFPDRFSGHQFPNYSSELNVNALLLGDSALYLCASSRPYRGGRNTIYFGEGSWLTVV.

The chain is built from TRBV7-9 and TRBJ2-1, with TRBD1 matching 9 bases. The germline V gene encodes CDR1 SEHNR and CDR2 FQNEAQ (reference sequence). The CDR3 extends over 17 amino acids. Unmatched junction bases numbered 12, after V lost 5 bases and J lost 4 bases. In DNA, the CDR3 is TGTGCCAGCAGCCGCCCAGACCCAGGACAGGGGTACAATGAGCAGTTCTTC. This gives the protein CASSRPDPGQGYNEQFF.

The sample holds a few counts of this clonotype. The rearrangement links TRBV18 to TRBJ2-2, with 7 bases that match TRBD2. In germline, CDR1 is KGHSH, CDR2 LQKENI. Trimming removed 0 bases from V and 5 bases from J; junction bases left unmatched: 6. The CDR3 has 16 residues. This chain's CDR3 is CASSPPGTGRTGELFF. For the CDR3, the DNA is TGTGCCAGCTCACCACCGGGAACCGGGAGGACCGGGGAGCTGTTTTTT. The full variable domain, rest sourced from reference TRBV18 and TRBJ2-2, is NAGVMQNPRHLVRRRGQEARLRCSPMKGHSHVYWYRQLPEEGLKFMVYLQKENIIDESGMPKERFSAEFPKEGPSILRIQQVVRGDSAAYFCASSPPGTGRTGELFFGEGSRLTVL.

This clonotype came up many times. This chain links TRBV7-2 with TRBJ1-5; D is unclear. V shed 1 base and J shed 0 bases, with 4 bases lying between them. This CDR3 spans 14 amino acids. Germline V lookup: CDR1 SGHTA, CDR2 FQGNSA. CDR3: CASSLVSSNQPQHF. CDR3 DNA sequence: TGTGCCAGCAGCTTAGTCAGTAGCAATCAGCCCCAGCATTTT. The complete variable domain, with remaining parts taken from reference TRBV7-2 and TRBJ1-5, reads GAGVSQSPSNKVTEKGKDVELRCDPISGHTALYWYRQSLGQGLEFLIYFQGNSAPDKSGLPSDRFSAERTGGSVSTLTIQRTQQEDSAVYLCASSLVSSNQPQHFGDGTRLSIL.

This chain links TRBV7-2 with TRBJ1-3; 9 bases line up with TRBD1. V dropped 2 bases and J dropped 4; count of bases not matched to a gene: 9. The CDR3 runs to 17 residues. Germline CDR1 SGHTA, CDR2 FQGNSA. The CDR3 reads CASSLSSGTGSGNTIYF. CDR3 nucleotide sequence: TGTGCCAGCAGCTTAAGTTCGGGGACAGGGTCGGGAAACACCATATATTTT.

The V gene is TRBV18, the J gene TRBJ1-1, with 7 bases matching TRBD1. With 7 bases clipped from V and 1 base from J, the junction kept 3 bases outside the gene matches. The CDR3 contains 13 residues. Germline V gene lookup returns CDR1 KGHSH and CDR2 LQKENI. The DNA of the CDR3 is TGTGCCAGCTGGGGGACAGAGAACACTGAAGCTTTCTTT. As protein: CASWGTENTEAFF.

This clonotype was detected many times. The V gene is TRBV10-3, the J gene TRBJ2-7; 7 positions match TRBD1. The ends lost 7 bases at V and 5 bases at J; junction bases unmatched: 5. This CDR3 has 12 residues. The V gene's germline CDR1 is ENHRY and CDR2 SYGVKD. CDR3 sequence: CAITQRGHEQYF. Here the CDR3 DNA reads TGTGCCATCACCCAGAGGGGGCACGAGCAGTACTTC.

This clonotype was counted between two and nine times. The chain has TRBV27 and TRBJ2-3; D is ambiguous. V shed 5 bases and J shed 0 bases, with 9 bases lying between them. The CDR3 spans 14 residues. Germline CDR1 reads MNHEY; CDR2 reads SMNVEV (reference sequence). The CDR3 loop is CASSQRRSTDTQYF. The DNA of the CDR3 is TGTGCCAGCAGTCAGAGAAGGAGCACAGATACGCAGTATTTT.

The chain uses TRBV4-3 and TRBJ1-5; TRBD1 is a possible D gene (6 bases). The CDR3 extends over 16 amino acids. Germline CDR1 is LGHNA and CDR2 is YSLEER. Trimming pared 6 bases from V and 0 bases from J, leaving 15 bases between. Written as DNA, the CDR3 is TGCGCCAGCAGTCCGGACAGACTCAATAGCAATCAGCCCCAGCATTTT. Amino acids: CASSPDRLNSNQPQHF.

V gene TRBV11-2 combines with J gene TRBJ2-5, with D possibly being TRBD1 or TRBD2 (8 bases each). The CDR3 is made up of 14 amino acids. Deletions cut 5 bases from V and 5 bases from J, with 15 bases between. Germline V gene data show CDR1 as SGHAT and CDR2 as FQNNGV. Here the CDR3 DNA reads TGTGCCAGCAGCCCAGGGGGCGGGAGGGAGACCCAGTACTTC. Protein product: CASSPGGGRETQYF.

At least ten counts were recorded for this clonotype. The chain has TRBV28 and TRBJ1-5; D may be TRBD1 (5 bases). Germline-derived CDR1 and CDR2 are MDHEN and SYDVKM. V lost 5 bases to trimming and J lost 4 bases, with 15 bases between them. CDR3 length: 15 residues. The CDR3 region is CASSDLAGANQPQHF. CDR3 DNA: TGTGCCAGCAGTGATCTAGCTGGGGCGAATCAGCCCCAGCATTTT.

This clonotype was seen ten or more times. This chain uses TRBV7-9 with TRBJ1-2, with D unclear. Germline CDR1 is SEHNR and CDR2 is FQNEAQ (reference sequence). The CDR3 loop spans 13 amino acids. V was shortened by 5 bases and J by 3 bases, with 10 bases between the two germline ends. CDR3 loop: CASSRGPHYGYTF. CDR3 bases: TGTGCCAGCAGCCGCGGGCCCCACTATGGCTACACCTTC.

This chain links TRBV7-3 with TRBJ2-1; 7 nucleotides align to TRBD1. The germline V gene has CDR1 SGHTA and CDR2 FQGTGA. CDR3 length: 15 amino acids. The ends lost 5 bases at V and 7 bases at J; junction bases unmatched: 11. CDR3 in amino acids: CASSSDRVFGNEQFF. The CDR3 DNA follows: TGTGCCAGCAGCAGCGACAGGGTCTTTGGAAATGAGCAGTTCTTC.

The chain uses TRBV7-6 and TRBJ1-5; possibly TRBD1 for D (5 bases). The germline V and J ends were trimmed by 1 base and 5 bases, with 12 bases remaining between them. Germline V gene sequence: CDR1 SGHVS, CDR2 FNYEAQ. The CDR3 sequence is 15 residues long. The CDR3 is CASSLVSGSDQPQHF. CDR3 sequence (DNA): TGTGCCAGCAGCTTAGTTTCAGGGAGCGATCAGCCCCAGCATTTT.

DNA for the CDR3: TGCAGTGCTCCAGACTTGGGCAGTCAAGAGACCCAGTACTTC. Translated: CSAPDLGSQETQYF. This chain joins TRBV20-1 and TRBJ2-5; D is ambiguous. Germline assignment: CDR1 DFQATT and CDR2 SNEGSKA (reference sequence). Trimming removed 5 bases at V and 2 bases at J, with 15 bases between. The CDR3 totals 14 residues.

This clonotype was detected a few times. The genes are TRBV18 and TRBJ1-5; D is possibly TRBD1 (5 bases). The CDR3 runs 14 residues. V dropped 6 bases and J dropped 4 bases, with 13 bases sitting between them. CDR1 and CDR2 (germline): KGHSH, LQKENI. The DNA for the CDR3 is TGTGCCAGCTCGTCGGACGGGACGAATCAGCCCCAGCATTTT. It is translated as CASSSDGTNQPQHF.

V gene TRBV6-6 combines with J gene TRBJ1-2; the D gene is possibly TRBD1 (6 bases). CDR1 and CDR2 (germline): MNHNY, SVGAGI (reference sequence). Trimming pared 5 bases from V and 8 bases from J, leaving 15 bases between. The CDR3 is made up of 13 amino acids. CDR3 sequence (DNA): TGTGCCAGCAGTGGACAGCTATCTATAGGCTACACCTTC. Translation gives CASSGQLSIGYTF.

A few counts support this clonotype. V gene TRBV5-1 combines with J gene TRBJ2-5; perhaps TRBD2 as D (7 bases). Deletions cut 4 bases from V and 2 bases from J, with 15 bases between. The CDR3 is made up of 15 amino acids. Germline CDR1 and CDR2: SGHRS and YFSETQ. CDR3 coding DNA: TGCGCCAGCAGCGGTCCGGGGGGCCGGCAAGAGACCCAGTACTTC. Translating gives CASSGPGGRQETQYF.

In this sample, this clonotype turned up a few times. The gene calls are TRBV6-5 and TRBJ1-5, with 8 bases fitting TRBD1. Germline CDR1 and CDR2: MNHEY and SVGAGI. The CDR3 is 15 residues long. J was trimmed by 6 bases and V by 0 bases; bases with no gene match: 4. CDR3 residues: CASSYSIQGGQPQHF. The CDR3 coding sequence is TGTGCCAGCAGTTACTCGATACAGGGGGGTCAGCCCCAGCATTTT.

Many counts were recorded for this clonotype. The chain is built from TRBV7-2 and TRBJ1-1, with 7 bases identical to TRBD1. The CDR3 contains 13 residues. The germline V gene has CDR1 SGHTA and CDR2 FQGNSA. V was clipped by 5 bases and J by 5 bases; unmatched bases: 5. CDR3 coding DNA: TGTGCCAGCAGCACTCAGGGGGGGACTGAAGCTTTCTTT. This codes for CASSTQGGTEAFF.